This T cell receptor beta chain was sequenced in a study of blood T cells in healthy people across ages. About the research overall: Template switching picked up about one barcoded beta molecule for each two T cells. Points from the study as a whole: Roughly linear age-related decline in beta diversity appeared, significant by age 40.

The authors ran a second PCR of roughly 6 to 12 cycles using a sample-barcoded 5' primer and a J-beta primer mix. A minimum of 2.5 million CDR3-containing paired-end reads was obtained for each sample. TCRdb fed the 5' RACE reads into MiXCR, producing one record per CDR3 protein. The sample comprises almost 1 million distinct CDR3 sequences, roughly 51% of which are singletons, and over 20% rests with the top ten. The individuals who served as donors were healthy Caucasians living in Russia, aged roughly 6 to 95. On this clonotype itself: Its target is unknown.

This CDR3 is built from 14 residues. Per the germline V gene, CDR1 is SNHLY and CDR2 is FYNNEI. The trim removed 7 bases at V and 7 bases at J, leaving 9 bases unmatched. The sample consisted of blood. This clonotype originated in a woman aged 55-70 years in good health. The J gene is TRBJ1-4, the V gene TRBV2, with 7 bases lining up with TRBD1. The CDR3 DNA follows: TGTGCCAGCACCGGACAGGTTAGAGGTGAAAAACTGTTTTTT. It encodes CASTGQVRGEKLFF.